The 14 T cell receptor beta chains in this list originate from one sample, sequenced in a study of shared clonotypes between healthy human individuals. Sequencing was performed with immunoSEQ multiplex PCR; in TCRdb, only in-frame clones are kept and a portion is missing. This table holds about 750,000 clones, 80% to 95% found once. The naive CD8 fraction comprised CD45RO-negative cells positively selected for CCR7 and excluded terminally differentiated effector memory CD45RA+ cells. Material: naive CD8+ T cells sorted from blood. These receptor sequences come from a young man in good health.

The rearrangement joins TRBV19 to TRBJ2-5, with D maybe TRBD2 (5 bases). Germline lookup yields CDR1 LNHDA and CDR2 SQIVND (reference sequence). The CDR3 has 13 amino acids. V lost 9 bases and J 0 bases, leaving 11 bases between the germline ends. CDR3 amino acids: CASLGSDQETQYF. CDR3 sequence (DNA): TGTGCCAGCCTGGGTAGCGACCAAGAGACCCAGTACTTC.

The CDR3 protein is CASSTNLAGSYEQYF. Written as DNA, the CDR3 is TGCGCCAGCAGCACAAACCTAGCCGGCTCCTACGAGCAGTACTTC. The rearrangement joins TRBV4-1 to TRBJ2-7, with D tentatively TRBD2 (5 bases). Trimming shortened V by 5 bases and J by 0 bases, and 14 bases separated the two germline ends. CDR1 and CDR2 from the germline V gene are MGHRA and YSYEKL. This CDR3 is 15 amino acids long.

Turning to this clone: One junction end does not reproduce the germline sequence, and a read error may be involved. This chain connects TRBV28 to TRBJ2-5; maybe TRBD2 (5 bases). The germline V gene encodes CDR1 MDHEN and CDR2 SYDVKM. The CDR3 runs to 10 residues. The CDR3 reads CASSFPRRHF. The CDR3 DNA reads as TGTGCCAGCAGTTTTCCAAGGAGGCACTTC.

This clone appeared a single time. The CDR3 bases are TGCAGCGTTGTTCAACGGGCTAATGAAGCTTTCTTT. Protein sequence: CSVVQRANEAFF. This chain connects TRBV29-1 to TRBJ1-1; D gene uncertain. From germline, CDR1 is SQVTM and CDR2 ANQGSEA. CDR3 length: 12 amino acids. Trimming left V 4 bases short and J 7 bases short, with 13 bases between.

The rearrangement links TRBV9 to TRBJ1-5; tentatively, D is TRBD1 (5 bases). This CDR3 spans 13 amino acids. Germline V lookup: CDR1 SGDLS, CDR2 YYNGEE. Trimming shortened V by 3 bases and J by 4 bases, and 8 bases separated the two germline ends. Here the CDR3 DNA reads TGTGCCAGCAGCGCGGGGGAGAATCAGCCCCAGCATTTT. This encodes CASSAGENQPQHF.

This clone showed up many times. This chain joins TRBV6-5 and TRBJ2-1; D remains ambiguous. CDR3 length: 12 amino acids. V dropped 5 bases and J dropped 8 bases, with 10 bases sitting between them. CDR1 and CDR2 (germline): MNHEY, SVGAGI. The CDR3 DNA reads TGTGCCAGCAGTACCGTGGGTTATGAGCAGTTCTTC. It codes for CASSTVGYEQFF.

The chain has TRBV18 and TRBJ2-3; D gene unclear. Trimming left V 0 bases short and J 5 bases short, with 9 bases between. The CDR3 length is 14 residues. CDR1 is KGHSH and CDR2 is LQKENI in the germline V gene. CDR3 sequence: CASSPPVSEDTQYF. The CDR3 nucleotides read TGTGCCAGCTCACCACCAGTCTCGGAAGATACGCAGTATTTT.

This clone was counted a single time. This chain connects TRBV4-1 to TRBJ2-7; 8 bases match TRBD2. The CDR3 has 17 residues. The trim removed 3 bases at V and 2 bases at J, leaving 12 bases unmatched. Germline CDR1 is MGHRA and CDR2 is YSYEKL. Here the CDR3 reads CASSHLLQAGDTYEQYF. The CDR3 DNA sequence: TGCGCCAGCAGCCATCTTCTCCAAGCGGGAGACACCTACGAGCAGTACTTC.

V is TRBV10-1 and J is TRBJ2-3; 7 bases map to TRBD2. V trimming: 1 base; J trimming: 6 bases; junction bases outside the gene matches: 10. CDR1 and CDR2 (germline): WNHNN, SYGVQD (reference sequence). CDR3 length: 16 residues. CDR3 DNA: TGCGCCAGCAGTGAGTGGACTAGTCAAAACTCTGATACGCAGTATTTT. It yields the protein CASSEWTSQNSDTQYF.

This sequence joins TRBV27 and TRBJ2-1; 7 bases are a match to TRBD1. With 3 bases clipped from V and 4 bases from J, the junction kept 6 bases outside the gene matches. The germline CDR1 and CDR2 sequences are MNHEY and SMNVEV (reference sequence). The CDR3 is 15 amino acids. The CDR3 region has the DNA TGTGCCAGCAGTTTCACCGGGACAGAGTACAATGAGCAGTTCTTC. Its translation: CASSFTGTEYNEQFF.

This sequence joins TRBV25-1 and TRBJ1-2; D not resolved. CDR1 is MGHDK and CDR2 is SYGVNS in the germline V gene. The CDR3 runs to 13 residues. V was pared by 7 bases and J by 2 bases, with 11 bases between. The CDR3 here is CASKEQQNYGYTF. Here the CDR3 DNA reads TGTGCCAGCAAGGAGCAGCAAAACTATGGCTACACCTTC.

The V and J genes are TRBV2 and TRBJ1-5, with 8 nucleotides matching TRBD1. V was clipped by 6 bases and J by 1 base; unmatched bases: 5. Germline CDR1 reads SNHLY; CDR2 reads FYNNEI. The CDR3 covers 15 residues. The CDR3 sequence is CASREGQASNQPQHF. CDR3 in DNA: TGTGCCAGCAGGGAGGGACAGGCAAGCAATCAGCCCCAGCATTTT.

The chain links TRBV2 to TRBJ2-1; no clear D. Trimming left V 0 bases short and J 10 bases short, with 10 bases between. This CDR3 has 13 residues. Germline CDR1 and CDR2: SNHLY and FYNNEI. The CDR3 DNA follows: TGTGCCAGCAGTGAAGCCGGAGCATCGGAGCAGTTCTTC. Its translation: CASSEAGASEQFF.

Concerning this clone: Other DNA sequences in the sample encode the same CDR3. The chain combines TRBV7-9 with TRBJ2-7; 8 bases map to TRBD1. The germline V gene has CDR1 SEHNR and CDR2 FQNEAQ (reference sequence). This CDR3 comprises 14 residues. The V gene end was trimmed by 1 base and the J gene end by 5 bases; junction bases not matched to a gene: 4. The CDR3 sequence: CASSLVGQGNEQYF. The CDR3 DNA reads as TGTGCCAGCAGCTTAGTCGGACAGGGAAACGAGCAGTACTTC.